This T cell receptor beta chain was obtained from a study of blood T cells in healthy people across ages. There are 19 residues in the CDR3. Germline values: CDR1 DFQATT, CDR2 SNEGSKA (reference sequence). V was clipped by 6 bases and J by 6 bases; unmatched bases: 22. A J-beta primer mix and a sample-barcoded 5' primer were used in a second PCR of about 7 to 11 cycles. TCRdb reanalysed the 5' RACE reads using MiXCR and keeps one entry per CDR3 protein. Of 1.5 million to 2 million distinct CDR3 sequences listed, around 35% were seen once; the top ten hold roughly 10%. A few counts support this clonotype.

This TCR was recovered from a young woman in good health. The specimen sequenced was blood. The chain carries TRBV20-1 and TRBJ2-3, with 12 positions matching TRBD2. The CDR3 DNA sequence: TGCAGTGCCCACAAAGCTAGCGGGAGGGCCTCATACACAGCGGATACGCAGTATTTT. Translating it yields CSAHKASGRASYTADTQYF.